This T cell receptor beta chain was recovered during a study of Graves' ophthalmopathy and Graves' hyperthyroidism. V gave up 4 bases and J gave up 5 bases; unmatched junction bases: 11. Germline V gives CDR1 SGHTA, CDR2 FQGNSA. The CDR3 totals 16 residues. Study-wide results and limits: Detected in blood as well were most expanded thyroid clonotypes with frequency above 0.001.

Clinicians made diagnoses from clinical symptoms, serum thyroxine, TRAb, thyroid ultrasound and orbital computed tomography. Worth noting for this clonotype: Antigen: not known.

RNA transcripts served as template for amplifying TCR beta CDR3 sequences. HTBI-primed first-round RT-PCR preceded second-round multiplex PCR. TCRdb fed the multiplex PCR reads into MiXCR, producing one record per CDR3 protein. The table includes around 1.1 million distinct CDR3 sequences, 36% detected once. This chain connects TRBV7-2 to TRBJ2-5, with 9 bases fitting TRBD1. This clonotype was sampled from an adult man with Graves' hyperthyroidism. Material: peripheral blood or thyroid tissue (not recorded which). The chain's CDR3 is CASSSMGGTGRETQYF. The DNA of the CDR3 is TGTGCCAGCAGCTCCATGGGTGGGACAGGGAGGGAGACCCAGTACTTC.